The clone carrying this T cell receptor (beta chain) showed up many times. The antigen remains undetermined. This sample was included in a study of T cells in Graves' hyperthyroidism and ophthalmopathy. General study findings and limits: Stable hyperthyroidism was told apart from ophthalmopathy by a model built on 13 V-J features. Most clonotypes that expanded in the thyroid above 0.001 also showed up in blood.

Amplified TCR beta CDR3 regions derived from RNA transcripts. A first-round RT-PCR of the TCR CDR3 used the HTBI primer set. TCRdb fed the multiplex PCR reads into MiXCR, producing one record per CDR3 protein. The table has approximately 400,000 distinct CDR3 sequences, approximately 15% seen once. The junction had 15 bases not matched to a gene; V was cut back by 4 bases and J by 5 bases. CDR3 size: 18 residues. Germline V lookup: CDR1 KGHDR, CDR2 SFDVKD. Criteria for exclusion of patients were uncontrolled infection, other autoimmune disease, pregnancy or lactation. This TCR derives from a woman aged 18-29 years with Graves' hyperthyroidism that later progressed to Graves' ophthalmopathy. The sample taken for sequencing was blood. This chain uses TRBV24-1 with TRBJ2-3, with TRBD2 matching over 9 bases. As DNA, the CDR3 is TGTGCCACCAGTGACCCAAACGGGCGGGAGGGCCGAGGAGATACGCAGTATTTT. Translating it yields CATSDPNGREGRGDTQYF.